Below are 10 T cell receptor beta chains sequenced from a single sample in a study of CD4 T cells in relation to SARS-CoV-2 and coronaviruses. Which antigens these TCRs recognize remains unknown. Some clones are missing from TCRdb's copy, which holds only in-frame ones; the method was immunoSEQ multiplex PCR. The sample has tens of thousands of clones; approximately 80% are singletons. Sequenced input: naive CD4+ T cells from PBMCs, cultured in vitro. Documented subset: naive CD4+ T cells isolated by negative enrichment. The receptors derive from an adult with COVID-19.

The rearrangement uses TRBV4-1 and TRBJ2-1; 8 bases map to TRBD2. This CDR3 has 16 residues. Germline trimming cut 2 bases from V and 6 bases from J; bases unmatched to any gene: 9. Germline V CDR1 and CDR2: MGHRA, YSYEKL. CDR3 coding DNA: TGCGCCAGCAGCCAACCTCTAGCGGGCCCACGCAATGAGCAGTTCTTC. Translation gives CASSQPLAGPRNEQFF.

CDR3 in amino acids: CASSTVGWVNTGELFF. CDR3 bases: TGTGCCAGCAGCACCGTAGGATGGGTGAATACCGGGGAGCTGTTTTTT. V is TRBV9 and J is TRBJ2-2; D uncertain. The V end was cut by 4 bases, the J end by 5 bases, with 18 bases between. The CDR3 loop spans 16 amino acids. Germline CDR1 and CDR2: SGDLS and YYNGEE.

The chain has TRBV3-1 (or the pseudogene TRBV3-2) and TRBJ2-4; TRBD2 agrees at 9 bases. This CDR3 has 16 amino acids. V lost 4 bases to trimming and J lost 5 bases; unmatched junction nucleotides: 9. Germline lookup yields CDR1 LGHDT and CDR2 YNNKEL (reference sequence). The CDR3 nucleotides are TGTGCCAGCAGCCTCTTTCCGGCGGGAGGGGAAAACATTCAGTACTTC. It translates to CASSLFPAGGENIQYF.

The genes are TRBV27 and TRBJ2-2; weak D call: TRBD2 (6 bases). CDR1 is MNHEY and CDR2 is SMNVEV in the germline V gene (reference sequence). CDR3 length: 15 amino acids. Deletions cut 7 bases from V and 0 bases from J, with 12 bases between. The CDR3 spells CASTLGGPNTGELFF. Here the CDR3 DNA reads TGTGCCAGCACCCTGGGAGGCCCGAACACCGGGGAGCTGTTTTTT.

V and J are TRBV19 and TRBJ1-2; no reliable D call. V lost 2 bases and J 2 bases, leaving 15 bases between the germline ends. CDR3 length: 16 amino acids. Germline V gene lookup returns CDR1 LNHDA and CDR2 SQIVND (reference sequence). CDR3 region: CASSISSRRLNYGYTF. CDR3 in DNA: TGTGCCAGTAGTATATCGAGCAGGAGACTGAACTATGGCTACACCTTC.

The chain uses TRBV27 and TRBJ1-5; D is possibly TRBD1 (5 bases). The CDR3 sequence is 15 residues long. Per germline, CDR1 MNHEY and CDR2 SMNVEV (reference sequence). Trimming took 5 bases from V and 0 from J, leaving 11 bases between them. The chain's CDR3 is CASSRDAYSNQPQHF. Written as DNA, the CDR3 is TGTGCCAGCAGTCGGGACGCCTATAGCAATCAGCCCCAGCATTTT.

In its sample, this clone was seen a few times. In DNA form, the CDR3 reads TGTGCCAGCAGTAGGACCGGGAGGTTAAGGAATGAGCAGTTCTTC. Residues: CASSRTGRLRNEQFF. The chain joins TRBV7-9 to TRBJ2-1, with 7 bases lining up with TRBD2. The J segment lost 7 bases and the V segment lost 6 bases, leaving 12 bases of the junction unmatched. Germline CDR1 is SEHNR and CDR2 is FQNEAQ (reference sequence). The CDR3 length is 15 residues.

V is TRBV5-4 and J is TRBJ1-2, with D unclear. The germline CDR1 and CDR2 sequences are SGHNT and YYREEE (reference sequence). This CDR3 is 13 amino acids long. V was trimmed by 5 bases and J by 4 bases, leaving 12 bases between them. CDR3 DNA: TGTGCCAGCAGGCTTGAAAGAGCCTATGGCTACACCTTC. Its translation is CASRLERAYGYTF.

The gene calls are TRBV11-2 and TRBJ2-1, with D perhaps TRBD1 or TRBD2 (5 bases each). V was shortened by 5 bases and J by 7 bases, with 9 bases between the two germline ends. Germline V gene lookup returns CDR1 SGHAT and CDR2 FQNNGV. The length of the CDR3 is 12 residues. The CDR3 protein is CASSPWGNEQFF. CDR3 DNA sequence: TGTGCCAGCAGCCCGTGGGGGAATGAGCAGTTCTTC.

CDR3 DNA: TGCGCCAGCAGCTTGGGACAGAGTAGCACAGATACGCAGTATTTT. Amino acids: CASSLGQSSTDTQYF. This sequence joins TRBV5-1 and TRBJ2-3, with D tentatively TRBD1 (5 bases). Germline V gene data show CDR1 as SGHRS and CDR2 as YFSETQ. V lost 0 bases to trimming and J lost 0 bases, with 8 bases between them. The CDR3 is 15 amino acids.